Listed below are T cell receptor beta chains from one sample, sequenced in a study of low-dose radiotherapy and immunotherapy resistance in tumors. TCRdb re-called the reads with MiXCR, one entry per CDR3 protein. The repertoire holds under 75,000 distinct CDR3 sequences, about 25% seen once, with approximately 7.2% in the top ten. Here the sequenced sample was PBMCs, taken after low-dose radiotherapy plus immunotherapy. The receptors originated from a male donor with prostate cancer. The CDR3 runs from the conserved cysteine through the conserved F or W. D genes are given only for firm matches. A row's size may be missing; if present it is once, few, many or a size class.

>TRBD2|TRBJ2-1|many|TRBV6-2/TRBV6-3|16
CASSYRGLGGRGEQFF
TGTGCCAGCAGTTACAGGGGACTAGGAGGTCGGGGTGAGCAGTTCTTC
>NA|TRBJ1-1|NA|TRBV7-6|13
CASSPRGKMEAFF
TGTGCCAGCAGCCCCCGCGGGAAAATGGAAGCTTTCTTT
>TRBD1|TRBJ2-1|NA|TRBV10-2|14
CASTVGTGYNEQFF
TGCGCCAGCACCGTCGGGACAGGGTACAATGAGCAGTTCTTC
>NA|TRBJ2-7|many|TRBV29-1|12
CSVSETPYEQYF
TGCAGCGTTTCGGAGACCCCCTACGAGCAGTACTTC
>NA|TRBJ2-7|medium-sized|TRBV9|14
CASSVGRKAYEQYF
TGTGCCAGCAGCGTAGGCAGGAAGGCCTACGAGCAGTACTTC
>TRBD1|TRBJ2-1|many|TRBV24-1|15
CATSEGQRPNNEQFF
TGTGCCACCAGTGAGGGACAGCGTCCGAACAATGAGCAGTTCTTC
>NA|TRBJ2-7|few|TRBV11-2|15
CASSLGSLGPYEQYF
TGTGCCAGCAGCTTAGGGTCCCTAGGGCCTTACGAGCAGTACTTC
>NA|TRBJ2-6|many|TRBV11-1|15
CASSLSHSGANVLTF
TGTGCCAGCAGCTTAAGTCACTCTGGGGCCAACGTCCTGACTTTC
>TRBD1|TRBJ2-7|NA|TRBV6-2/TRBV6-3|15
CASNMGGQDFYEQYF
TGTGCCAGCAACATGGGGGGACAGGATTTCTACGAGCAGTACTTC
>TRBD1|TRBJ2-5|NA|TRBV3-1|17
CASSPDRGAPPGETQYF
TGTGCCAGCAGCCCGGACAGGGGGGCCCCGCCCGGGGAGACCCAGTACTTC
>TRBD2|TRBJ2-1|many|TRBV5-4|15
CASDRGGATYNEQFF
TGTGCAAGCGATCGCGGGGGGGCAACCTACAATGAGCAGTTCTTC
>TRBD1|TRBJ2-1|NA|TRBV5-1|15
CASSGGDRETNEQFF
TGCGCCAGCAGCGGAGGGGACAGGGAGACCAATGAGCAGTTCTTC
>NA|TRBJ2-1|NA|TRBV20-1|12
CSARDQAARRFF
TGCAGTGCTAGAGATCAGGCTGCCCGTCGGTTCTTC
>NA|TRBJ2-7|NA|TRBV12-3/TRBV12-4|15
CASSLGGAGLYEQYF
TGTGCCAGCAGTTTAGGTGGGGCAGGCCTCTACGAGCAGTACTTC
>NA|TRBJ2-7|many|TRBV4-1|16
CASSQEVGQPTYEQYF
TGCGCCAGCAGCCAAGAAGTCGGGCAGCCGACCTACGAGCAGTACTTC
>TRBD1|TRBJ2-1|many|TRBV15|13
CATGPDRLNEQFF
TGTGCCACCGGGCCGGACAGGCTAAATGAGCAGTTCTTC
>NA|TRBJ2-7|many|TRBV5-1|12
CASSLGHYEQYF
TGCGCCAGCAGCCTAGGACACTACGAGCAGTACTTC
>NA|TRBJ2-7|many|TRBV4-2|17
CASSQGHEGLGIREQYF
TGTGCCAGCAGCCAAGGTCACGAGGGCCTAGGTATACGGGAGCAGTACTTC
>NA|TRBJ2-6|many|TRBV5-4|17
CASGRQQTSSGANVLTF
TGTGCCAGCGGGAGACAGCAGACAAGCTCTGGGGCCAACGTCCTGACTTTC
>TRBD2|TRBJ2-3|many|TRBV20-1|14
CSARVTGGPDTQYF
TGCAGTGCTAGAGTTACGGGAGGGCCAGATACGCAGTATTTT
>TRBD1|TRBJ2-3|many|TRBV12-3/TRBV12-4|14
CASAWTGYPDTQYF
TGTGCCAGTGCTTGGACAGGGTATCCAGATACGCAGTATTTT
>NA|TRBJ2-3|many|TRBV20-1|14
CSAFSRVVTDTQYF
TGCAGTGCTTTTTCCAGGGTGGTCACAGATACGCAGTATTTT
>NA|TRBJ1-4|many|TRBV4-3|14
CASSQDLGTEKLFF
TGCGCCAGCAGCCAAGACCTTGGTACAGAAAAACTGTTTTTT
>TRBD2|TRBJ2-5|many|TRBV3-1|16
CASSQALAGGGETQYF
TGTGCCAGCAGCCAAGCACTAGCGGGAGGGGGGGAGACCCAGTACTTC
>NA|TRBJ2-5|many|TRBV29-1|13
CSVDGDGTKTQYF
TGCAGCGTTGATGGGGATGGAACCAAGACCCAGTACTTC
>NA|TRBJ2-7|many|TRBV28|14
CASSPYEGPDEQYF
TGTGCCAGCAGTCCCTACGAAGGGCCAGACGAGCAGTACTTC
>TRBD2|TRBJ2-5|many|TRBV6-2/TRBV6-3|15
CASSYVVTSEGTQYF
TGTGCCAGCAGTTACGTGGTGACTAGCGAAGGGACCCAGTACTTC
>NA|TRBJ2-5|many|TRBV10-3|13
CAISGTQRETQYF
TGTGCCATCAGCGGGACCCAACGAGAGACCCAGTACTTC
>NA|TRBJ2-5|many|TRBV5-1|16
CASSLRSGARGETQYF
TGCGCCAGCAGCTTGAGATCCGGGGCAAGGGGAGAGACCCAGTACTTC
>NA|TRBJ2-3|many|TRBV29-1|12
CSVERNREWQYF
TGCAGCGTTGAACGCAACAGGGAATGGCAGTATTTT
>NA|TRBJ2-7|many|TRBV7-2|15
CASSSSGGFSYEQYF
TGTGCCAGCAGCTCGTCTGGGGGATTCTCCTACGAGCAGTACTTC
>NA|TRBJ1-1|NA|TRBV12-3/TRBV12-4|14
CASSPRTQNTEAFF
TGTGCCAGCAGTCCGAGGACACAGAACACTGAAGCTTTCTTT
>NA|TRBJ2-5|many|TRBV6-2/TRBV6-3|13
CASSRDTGETQYF
TGTGCCAGCAGCCGGGACACCGGAGAGACCCAGTACTTC
>NA|TRBJ1-2|many|TRBV5-4|13
CASSSDGTYGYTF
TGTGCCAGCAGCTCGGACGGAACATATGGCTACACCTTC
>TRBD1|TRBJ2-7|many|TRBV20-1|14
CSPKSGTEWDEQYF
TGCAGTCCCAAGTCGGGGACAGAATGGGACGAGCAGTACTTC
>NA|TRBJ2-1|NA|TRBV19|15
CASQGGQGPYNEQFF
TGTGCCAGCCAGGGTGGGCAGGGCCCATACAATGAGCAGTTCTTC
>TRBD2|TRBJ2-1|NA|TRBV20-1|13
CSALTPGLAVEFF
TGCAGTGCTTTGACACCGGGACTAGCGGTTGAGTTCTTC
>NA|TRBJ2-2|many|TRBV18|15
CASSPSIQGSGELFF
TGTGCCAGCTCACCATCCATCCAGGGTAGCGGGGAGCTGTTTTTT
>TRBD2|TRBJ2-3|NA|TRBV10-3|18
CAISGGLAGDPGTDTQYF
TGTGCCATCAGTGGGGGACTAGCGGGGGACCCTGGCACAGATACGCAGTATTTT
>NA|TRBJ2-1|many|TRBV27|11
CASSFGLGQFF
TGTGCCAGCAGTTTCGGGCTGGGGCAGTTCTTC
>NA|TRBJ2-5|few|TRBV6-2/TRBV6-3|11
CASSYGETQYF
TGTGCCAGCAGTTACGGGGAGACCCAGTACTTC
>NA|TRBJ2-1|many|TRBV14|16
CASSKGAGLEYNEQFF
TGTGCCAGCAGTAAGGGAGCGGGTCTAGAATACAATGAGCAGTTCTTC
>NA|TRBJ2-5|many|TRBV3-1|14
CASSQVIGRETQYF
TGTGCCAGCAGCCAAGTTATCGGGAGAGAGACCCAGTACTTC
>TRBD1|TRBJ1-1|many|TRBV29-1|13
CSGSQGLSAEAFF
TGCAGCGGTTCACAGGGGCTCTCGGCTGAAGCTTTCTTT
>NA|TRBJ2-7|NA|TRBV5-1|13
CASSIGPYYEQYF
TGCGCCAGCAGCATAGGACCCTACTACGAGCAGTACTTC
>NA|TRBJ2-3|many|TRBV5-4|15
CASSLLTVSTDTQYF
TGTGCCAGCAGCTTGCTGACAGTCAGCACAGATACGCAGTATTTT
>NA|TRBJ2-7|many|TRBV5-1|16
CASSLAPRQVHYEQYF
TGCGCCAGCAGCTTGGCCCCACGACAGGTACACTACGAGCAGTACTTC
>TRBD2|TRBJ2-1|many|TRBV24-1|15
CATSDPSGRADEQFF
TGTGCCACCAGTGATCCTAGCGGGAGGGCCGATGAGCAGTTCTTC
>TRBD2|TRBJ2-7|many|TRBV5-1|16
CASSPLIIAGASEQYF
TGCGCCAGCAGCCCGTTAATAATAGCGGGGGCATCCGAGCAGTACTTC
>TRBD1|TRBJ1-3|once|TRBV14|15
CASSQPGQGRNTIYF
TGTGCCAGCAGCCAACCTGGACAGGGCCGGAACACCATATATTTT